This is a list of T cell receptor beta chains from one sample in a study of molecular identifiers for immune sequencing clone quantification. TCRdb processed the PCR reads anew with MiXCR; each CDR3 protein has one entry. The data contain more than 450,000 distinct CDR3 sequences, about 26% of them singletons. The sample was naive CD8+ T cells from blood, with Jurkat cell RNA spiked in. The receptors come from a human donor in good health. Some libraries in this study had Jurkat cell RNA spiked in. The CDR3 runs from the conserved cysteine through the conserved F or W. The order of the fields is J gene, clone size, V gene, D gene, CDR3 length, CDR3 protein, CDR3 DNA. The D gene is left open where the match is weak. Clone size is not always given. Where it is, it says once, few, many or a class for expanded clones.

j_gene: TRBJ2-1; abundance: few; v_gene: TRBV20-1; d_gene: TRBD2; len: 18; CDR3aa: CSARHSSGGPVGYNEQFF; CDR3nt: TGCAGTGCGCGGCACTCTAGCGGGGGGCCGGTTGGATACAATGAGCAGTTCTTC
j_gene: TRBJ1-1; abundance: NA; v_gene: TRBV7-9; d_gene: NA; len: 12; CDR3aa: CASSLLNTKAFF; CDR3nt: TGTGCCAGCAGTTTGCTGAACACTAAAGCTTTCTTT
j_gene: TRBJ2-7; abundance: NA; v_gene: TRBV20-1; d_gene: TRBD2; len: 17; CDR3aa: CSAPKYRAGANSYEQYF; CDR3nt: TGCAGTGCTCCAAAATACCGAGCGGGGGCCAACTCCTACGAGCAGTACTTC
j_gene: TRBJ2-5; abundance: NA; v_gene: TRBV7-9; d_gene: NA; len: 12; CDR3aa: CASSSPSETQYF; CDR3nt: TGTGCCAGCAGCTCCCCAAGTGAGACCCAGTACTTC
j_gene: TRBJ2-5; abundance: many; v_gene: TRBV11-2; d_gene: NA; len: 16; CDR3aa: CASSYSSLLGEETQYF; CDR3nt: TGTGCCAGCAGCTACAGTTCACTCCTAGGGGAAGAGACCCAGTACTTC
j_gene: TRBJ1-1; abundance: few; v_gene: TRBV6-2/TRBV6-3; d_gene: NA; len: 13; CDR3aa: CASRPGEYTEAFF; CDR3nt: TGTGCCAGCAGGCCCGGAGAGTACACTGAAGCTTTCTTT
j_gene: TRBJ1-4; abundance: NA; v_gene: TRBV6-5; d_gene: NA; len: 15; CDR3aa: CASSYLKGSNEKLFF; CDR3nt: TGTGCCAGCAGTTACTTGAAGGGATCTAATGAAAAACTGTTTTTT
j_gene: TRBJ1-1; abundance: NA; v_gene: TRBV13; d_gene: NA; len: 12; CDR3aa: CASSFAPTEAFF; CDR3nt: TGTGCCAGCAGCTTTGCCCCCACTGAAGCTTTCTTT
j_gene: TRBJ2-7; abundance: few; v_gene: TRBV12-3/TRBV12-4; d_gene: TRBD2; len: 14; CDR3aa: CASSFGGRKREQYF; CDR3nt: TGTGCCAGCAGTTTCGGGGGGAGAAAGCGCGAGCAGTACTTC
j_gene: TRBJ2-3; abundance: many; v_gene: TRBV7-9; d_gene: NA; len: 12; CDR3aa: CASSHGTDTQYF; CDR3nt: TGTGCCAGCAGCCACGGCACAGATACGCAGTATTTT
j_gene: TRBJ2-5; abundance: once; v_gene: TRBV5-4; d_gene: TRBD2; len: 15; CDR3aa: CASSTGLAGEETRYF; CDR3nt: TGTGCCAGCAGCACCGGACTAGCGGGGGAAGAGACCCGGTACTTC
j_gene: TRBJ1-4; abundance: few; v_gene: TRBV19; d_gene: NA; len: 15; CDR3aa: CASSTEGATNEKLFF; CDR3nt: TGTGCCAGTAGTACCGAAGGTGCAACTAATGAAAAACTGTTTTTT
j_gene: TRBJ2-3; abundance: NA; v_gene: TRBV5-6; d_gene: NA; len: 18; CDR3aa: CASSLAVPPQGSGDTQYF; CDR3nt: TGTGCCAGCAGCTTGGCTGTCCCCCCCCAGGGAAGTGGAGATACGCAGTATTTT
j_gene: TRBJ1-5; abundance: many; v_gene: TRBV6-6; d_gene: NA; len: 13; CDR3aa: CASNSNSNQPQHF; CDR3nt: TGTGCCAGCAATTCAAATAGCAATCAGCCCCAGCATTTT
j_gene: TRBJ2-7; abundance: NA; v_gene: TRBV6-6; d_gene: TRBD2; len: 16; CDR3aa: CASSNSRGGPHYEQYF; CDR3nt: TGTGCCAGCAGTAACTCCCGCGGGGGACCCCACTACGAGCAGTACTTC
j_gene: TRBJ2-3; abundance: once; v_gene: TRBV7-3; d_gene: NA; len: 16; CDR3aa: CASSQKGGQFADTQYF; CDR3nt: TGTGCCAGCAGCCAGAAGGGAGGCCAGTTTGCAGATACGCAGTATTTT
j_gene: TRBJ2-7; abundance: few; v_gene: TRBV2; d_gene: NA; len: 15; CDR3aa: CASTEAQSPNYEQYF; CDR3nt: TGTGCCAGCACCGAAGCCCAGTCCCCGAACTACGAGCAGTACTTC
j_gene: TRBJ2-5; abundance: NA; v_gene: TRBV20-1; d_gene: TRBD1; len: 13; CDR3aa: CSAPDRGPETQYF; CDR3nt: TGCAGTGCTCCGGACAGGGGTCCCGAGACCCAGTACTTC
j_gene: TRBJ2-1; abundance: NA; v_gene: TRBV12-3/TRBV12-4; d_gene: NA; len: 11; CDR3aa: CASSLDNEQFF; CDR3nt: TGTGCCAGCAGTCTTGACAATGAGCAGTTCTTC
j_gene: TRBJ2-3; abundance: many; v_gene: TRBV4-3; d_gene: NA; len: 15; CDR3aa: CASSQERGFTDTQYF; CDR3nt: TGCGCCAGCAGCCAAGAGCGGGGTTTCACAGATACGCAGTATTTT
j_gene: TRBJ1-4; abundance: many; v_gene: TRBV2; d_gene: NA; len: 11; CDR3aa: CASSEGEKLFF; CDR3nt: TGTGCCAGCAGTGAGGGTGAAAAACTGTTTTTT
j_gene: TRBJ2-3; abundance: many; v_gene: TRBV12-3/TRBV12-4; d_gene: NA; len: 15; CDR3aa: CASSLRDWSTDTQYF; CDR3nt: TGTGCCAGCAGTTTAAGGGACTGGAGCACAGATACGCAGTATTTT
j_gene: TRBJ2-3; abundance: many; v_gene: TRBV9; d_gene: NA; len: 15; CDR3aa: CASSVGGTPTDTQYF; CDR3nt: TGTGCCAGCAGCGTCGGGGGTACCCCCACAGATACGCAGTATTTT
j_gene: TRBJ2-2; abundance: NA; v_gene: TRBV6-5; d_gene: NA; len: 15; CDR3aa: CASSYDGGDTGELFF; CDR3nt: TGTGCCAGCAGTTACGACGGTGGGGACACCGGGGAGCTGTTTTTT
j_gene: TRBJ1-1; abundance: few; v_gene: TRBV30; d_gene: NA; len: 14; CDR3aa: CAWSVGGMNTEAFF; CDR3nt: TGTGCCTGGAGTGTAGGCGGAATGAACACTGAAGCTTTCTTT
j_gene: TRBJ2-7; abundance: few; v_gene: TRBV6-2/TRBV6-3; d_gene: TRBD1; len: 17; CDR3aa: CASSYSDRGNGFYEQYF; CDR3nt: TGTGCCAGCAGTTACTCGGACAGGGGAAATGGCTTCTACGAGCAGTACTTC
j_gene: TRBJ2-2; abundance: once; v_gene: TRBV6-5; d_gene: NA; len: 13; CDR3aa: CAGRGRATGELFF; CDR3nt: TGTGCCGGCAGAGGGCGGGCCACCGGGGAGCTGTTTTTT
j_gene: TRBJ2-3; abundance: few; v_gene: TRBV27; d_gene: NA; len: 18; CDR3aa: CASSLSSGGPFYTDTQYF; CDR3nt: TGTGCCAGCAGTTTATCTTCCGGGGGGCCTTTTTACACAGATACGCAGTATTTT
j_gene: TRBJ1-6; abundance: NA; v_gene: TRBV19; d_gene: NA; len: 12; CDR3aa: CASNQGRSPLHF; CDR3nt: TGTGCCAGTAATCAGGGGCGATCACCCCTCCACTTT
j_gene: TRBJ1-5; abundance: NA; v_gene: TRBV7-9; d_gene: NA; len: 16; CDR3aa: CASSLAGGGKNQPQHF; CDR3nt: TGTGCCAGCAGCTTAGCAGGGGGGGGGAAGAATCAGCCCCAGCATTTT
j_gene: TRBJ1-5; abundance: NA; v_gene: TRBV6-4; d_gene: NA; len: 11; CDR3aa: CASSRHQPQHF; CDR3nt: TGTGCCAGCAGCCGTCATCAGCCCCAGCATTTT
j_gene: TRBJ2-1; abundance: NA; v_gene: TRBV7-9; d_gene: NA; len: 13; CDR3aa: CASSLGGGTILFF; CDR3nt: TGTGCCAGCAGCTTAGGAGGGGGTACAATTCTGTTCTTC
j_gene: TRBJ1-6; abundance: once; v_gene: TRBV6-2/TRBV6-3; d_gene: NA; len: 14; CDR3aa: CARRYVGRASPLHF; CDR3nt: TGTGCCCGCCGTTACGTGGGGCGGGCCTCACCCCTCCACTTT
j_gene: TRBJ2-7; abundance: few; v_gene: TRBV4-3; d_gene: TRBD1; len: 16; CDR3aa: CASSQEGPGGRYEQYF; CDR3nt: TGCGCCAGCAGCCAAGAGGGGCCAGGGGGAAGGTACGAGCAGTACTTC
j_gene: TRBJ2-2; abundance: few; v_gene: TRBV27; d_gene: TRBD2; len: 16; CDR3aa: CASSLLGSGGTGELFF; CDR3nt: TGTGCCAGCAGTTTACTGGGTAGCGGGGGAACCGGGGAGCTGTTTTTT
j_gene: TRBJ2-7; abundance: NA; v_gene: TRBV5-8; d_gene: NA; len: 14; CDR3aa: CASSLAGSGNEQYF; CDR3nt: TGTGCCAGCAGCTTGGCAGGGTCGGGCAACGAGCAGTACTTC
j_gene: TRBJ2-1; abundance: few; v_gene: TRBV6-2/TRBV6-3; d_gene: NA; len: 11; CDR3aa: CASSSGSKQFF; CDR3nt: TGTGCCAGCAGTTCCGGGAGCAAGCAGTTCTTC
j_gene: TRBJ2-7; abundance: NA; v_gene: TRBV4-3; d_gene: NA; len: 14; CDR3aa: CASSQVLGGNEQYF; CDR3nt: TGCGCCAGCAGCCAAGTTCTGGGCGGCAACGAGCAGTACTTC
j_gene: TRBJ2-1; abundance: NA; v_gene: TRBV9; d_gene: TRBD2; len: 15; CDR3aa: CASSARTSGDNEQFF; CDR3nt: TGTGCCAGCAGCGCCAGGACTAGCGGGGACAATGAGCAGTTCTTC
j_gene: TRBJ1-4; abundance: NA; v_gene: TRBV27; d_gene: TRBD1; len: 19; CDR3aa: CASSLLGTVRSQLSEKLFF; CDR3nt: TGTGCCAGCAGTTTACTAGGGACAGTCCGCTCGCAACTAAGTGAAAAACTGTTTTTT
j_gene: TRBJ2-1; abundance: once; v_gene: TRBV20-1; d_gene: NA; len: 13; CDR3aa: CSARTPSASEQFF; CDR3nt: TGCAGTGCTAGAACACCTAGCGCCAGTGAGCAGTTCTTC
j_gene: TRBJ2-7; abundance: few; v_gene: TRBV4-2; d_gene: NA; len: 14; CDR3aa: CASGPRDTQREQYF; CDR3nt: TGTGCCAGCGGCCCCCGGGACACGCAAAGGGAGCAGTACTTC
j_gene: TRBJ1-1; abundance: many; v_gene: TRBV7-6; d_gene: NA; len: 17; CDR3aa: CASSPWVDGGINTEAFF; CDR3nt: TGTGCCAGCAGTCCGTGGGTCGACGGGGGGATCAACACTGAAGCTTTCTTT
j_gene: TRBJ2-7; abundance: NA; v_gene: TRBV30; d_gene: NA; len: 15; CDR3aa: CAWSAFATATYEQYF; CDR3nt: TGTGCCTGGAGTGCGTTCGCAACGGCAACCTACGAGCAGTACTTC
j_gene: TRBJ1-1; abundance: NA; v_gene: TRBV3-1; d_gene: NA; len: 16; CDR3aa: CASSQGFWGAGTEAFF; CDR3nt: TGTGCCAGCAGCCAAGGGTTTTGGGGGGCCGGGACTGAAGCTTTCTTT
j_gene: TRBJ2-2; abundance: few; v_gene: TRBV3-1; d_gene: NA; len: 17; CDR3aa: CASSHPPGRVGPGELFF; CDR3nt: TGTGCCAGCAGCCATCCCCCGGGCCGAGTCGGTCCCGGGGAGCTGTTTTTT
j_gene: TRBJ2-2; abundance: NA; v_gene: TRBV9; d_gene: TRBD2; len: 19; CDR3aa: CASSVAGSSGFMNTGELFF; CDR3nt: TGTGCCAGCAGCGTAGCAGGGTCTAGCGGGTTTATGAACACCGGGGAGCTGTTTTTT
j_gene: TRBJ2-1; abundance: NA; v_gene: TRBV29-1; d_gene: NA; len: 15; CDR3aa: CSAQDLSSSYNEQFF; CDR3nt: TGCAGCGCCCAAGACCTTTCTAGCTCCTACAATGAGCAGTTCTTC
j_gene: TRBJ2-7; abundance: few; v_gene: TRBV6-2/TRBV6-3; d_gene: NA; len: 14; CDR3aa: CASSEWTPGYEQYF; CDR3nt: TGTGCCTCCTCGGAGTGGACCCCGGGATACGAGCAGTACTTC